This is a list of T cell receptor beta chains from one sample in a study of blood T cell repertoires in COVID-19. Produced via immunoSEQ multiplex PCR; TCRdb's table is partial and in-frame only. This sample has tens of thousands of clones, with about 81% found just once. Input material: peripheral blood. The receptors shown here come from a human donor in a cohort sampled during active COVID-19. The CDR3 runs from the conserved cysteine through the conserved F or W. D genes are given only for firm matches. Not all rows give a size; the values are once, few, many and, for expanded clones, a class.

v_call	clone_size	d_call	j_call	cdr3_length	cdr3_aa	cdr3_nt
TRBV19	.	.	TRBJ2-6	15	CASSDRYSGANVLTF	TGTGCCAGTAGCGACAGGTACTCTGGGGCCAACGTCCTGACTTTC
TRBV3-1/TRBV3-2	.	TRBD2	TRBJ2-3	18	CASSPLAGALPSTDTQYF	TGTGCCAGCAGCCCCCTAGCGGGGGCCCTCCCTAGCACAGATACGCAGTATTTT
TRBV7-2	.	TRBD1	TRBJ2-7	16	CASSLVGTGASYEQYF	TGTGCCAGCAGCTTAGTCGGGACAGGGGCCTCCTACGAGCAGTACTTC
TRBV4-1	.	TRBD1	TRBJ1-1	16	CASSRTPGQGLTEAFF	TGCGCCAGCAGCAGAACTCCGGGACAGGGACTTACTGAAGCTTTCTTT
TRBV7-2	.	TRBD1	TRBJ1-5	14	CASSIGQGHQPQHF	TGTGCCAGCAGCATCGGACAGGGACATCAGCCCCAGCATTTT
TRBV3-1/TRBV3-2	.	.	TRBJ2-3	16	CASNPSTPYSTDTQYF	TGTGCCAGCAACCCATCCACCCCCTACAGCACAGATACGCAGTATTTT
TRBV6-5	.	.	TRBJ2-5	16	CASSYSDTRVGETQYF	TGTGCCAGCAGTTACTCGGACACCCGAGTAGGGGAGACCCAGTACTTC
TRBV7-9	.	.	TRBJ1-1	11	CASSPFTEAFF	TGTGCCAGCAGCCCGTTCACTGAAGCTTTCTTT
TRBV5-4	.	TRBD1	TRBJ2-5	13	CASSWDRGETQYF	TGTGCCAGCAGCTGGGACAGGGGGGAGACCCAGTACTTC
TRBV24-1	few	TRBD1	TRBJ2-5	16	CATSDTDRGLQETQYF	TGTGCCACCAGTGACACGGACAGGGGGCTCCAAGAGACCCAGTACTTC
TRBV9	.	TRBD2	TRBJ2-3	19	CASSPPWRGGLRSTDTQYF	TGTGCCAGCAGCCCCCCTTGGCGGGGGGGCCTTAGGAGCACAGATACGCAGTATTTT
TRBV27	few	.	TRBJ1-2	16	CASTIRPGAGNYGYTF	TGTGCCAGCACCATACGGCCTGGGGCAGGTAACTATGGCTACACCTTC
TRBV5-5	.	.	TRBJ2-6	15	CASSLSLHLANVLTF	TGTGCCAGCAGCTTGTCGTTACACCTGGCCAACGTCCTGACTTTC
TRBV6-5	.	.	TRBJ1-3	14	CASTRGGSGNTIYF	TGTGCCAGCACCCGGGGGGGCTCTGGAAACACCATATATTTT
TRBV6-5	once	TRBD1	TRBJ2-7	15	CASSYTRRGLNEQYF	TGTGCCAGCAGTTACACTCGCAGGGGGCTAAACGAGCAGTACTTC
TRBV10-3	.	.	TRBJ2-5	15	CAISEGQGPQETQYF	TGTGCCATCAGTGAAGGCCAGGGCCCGCAAGAGACCCAGTACTTC
TRBV7-9	.	.	TRBJ2-7	14	CASSSISGSYEQYF	TGTGCCAGCAGCTCTATATCGGGCTCCTACGAGCAGTACTTC
TRBV6-5	.	.	TRBJ1-2	12	CASSSKIEGYTF	TGTGCCAGCAGTTCAAAGATAGAGGGCTACACCTTC
TRBV18	.	.	TRBJ2-1	14	CASSPRQIEGEQFF	TGTGCCAGCTCACCGAGGCAAATCGAGGGTGAGCAGTTCTTC
TRBV30	.	.	TRBJ1-2	15	CAWSPGQPANYGYTF	TGTGCCTGGAGTCCCGGACAGCCGGCTAACTATGGCTACACCTTC
TRBV3-1/TRBV3-2	.	TRBD1	TRBJ1-1	15	CASSPYRGRNTEAFF	TGTGCCAGCAGCCCCTACAGGGGCCGGAACACTGAAGCTTTCTTT
TRBV9	.	.	TRBJ2-5	14	CASSVGLNEETQYF	TGTGCCAGCAGCGTAGGACTTAATGAAGAGACCCAGTACTTC
TRBV30	.	TRBD1	TRBJ2-7	13	CAWNRGQPYEQYF	TGTGCCTGGAACAGGGGGCAACCCTACGAGCAGTACTTC
TRBV6-6	.	TRBD1	TRBJ2-7	16	CASSNPPTGGLGEQYF	TGTGCCAGCAGTAACCCCCCGACAGGGGGCCTGGGCGAGCAGTACTTC
TRBV6-4	.	.	TRBJ1-4	15	CASSKTGSLNEKLFF	TGTGCCAGCAGTAAAACGGGAAGCCTAAATGAAAAACTGTTTTTT
TRBV6-6	.	.	TRBJ2-3	12	CASTRGTDTQYF	TGTGCCAGCACCCGAGGGACAGATACGCAGTATTTT
TRBV4-1	once	TRBD1	TRBJ2-3	16	CASSQRDSFYTDTQYF	TGCGCCAGCAGCCAACGGGACAGCTTTTACACAGATACGCAGTATTTT
TRBV9	.	.	TRBJ2-5	14	CASSVTSPGETQYF	TGTGCCAGCAGCGTGACGAGTCCGGGAGAGACCCAGTACTTC
TRBV18	.	.	TRBJ1-1	14	CASSPLGGDTEAFF	TGTGCCAGCTCACCCTTGGGAGGGGACACTGAAGCTTTCTTT
TRBV6-5	.	TRBD2	TRBJ2-3	12	CASSTGRGTQYF	TGTGCCAGCAGTACGGGGAGGGGTACGCAGTATTTT
TRBV6-5	.	TRBD1	TRBJ2-5	13	CASRGQGRETQYF	TGTGCCAGCAGGGGACAGGGTCGTGAGACCCAGTACTTC
TRBV9	.	.	TRBJ2-6	17	CASSVRIGLTGANVLTF	TGTGCCAGCAGCGTAAGGATCGGACTAACTGGGGCCAACGTCCTGACTTTC
TRBV18	few	.	TRBJ2-3	13	CASSRRDTDTQYF	TGTGCCAGCTCACGCCGGGACACAGATACGCAGTATTTT
TRBV23-1	.	.	TRBJ1-4	17	CASSRRYRAQGNEKLFF	TGCGCCAGCAGTCGCCGTTACAGAGCCCAGGGTAATGAAAAACTGTTTTTT
TRBV9	.	.	TRBJ2-5	15	CASSVTMAGTETQYF	TGTGCCAGCAGCGTAACCATGGCGGGTACGGAGACCCAGTACTTC
TRBV11-3	.	.	TRBJ2-4	17	CASSHNATAHAKNIQYF	TGTGCCAGCAGCCACAACGCGACAGCTCACGCCAAAAACATTCAGTACTTC
TRBV3-1/TRBV3-2	.	TRBD2	TRBJ2-5	16	CASSQGQAGVQETQYF	TGTGCCAGCAGCCAAGGACAAGCGGGGGTCCAAGAGACCCAGTACTTC
TRBV5-4	.	.	TRBJ1-6	16	CASSLAGQGINSPLHF	TGTGCCAGCAGCTTGGCCGGGCAGGGAATTAATTCACCCCTCCACTTT
TRBV5-1	.	.	TRBJ2-2	15	CASSLVEGYTGELFF	TGCGCCAGCAGCTTGGTAGAGGGCTACACCGGGGAGCTGTTTTTT
TRBV2	.	TRBD1	TRBJ1-6	18	CASSRGQVLSSYNSPLHF	TGTGCCAGCAGTCGAGGACAGGTCCTTAGCTCCTATAATTCACCCCTCCACTTT